The following is a T cell receptor (beta chain) sequence with its context. As yet, its antigen is unknown. Profiling relied on immunoSEQ multiplex PCR, and the TCRdb table lists in-frame clones only, not all of them. The sample contains some 680,000 clones, about three quarters of which appear only once. The data were obtained in a study of shared clonotypes between healthy human individuals. CDR3 length equals 13 residues. V dropped 2 bases and J dropped 6 bases, with 11 bases sitting between them. The germline gives CDR1 GTSNPN, CDR2 SVGIG (reference sequence). Findings of the study overall: Clonotype sharing among donors, it was expected, would be affected by sequencing depth.

The sequence was collected from a young woman in good health. The chain is built from TRBV30 and TRBJ1-3; D call uncertain. Input material: memory CD4+ T cells sorted from blood. This sample's subset: CD45RA-negative fraction. The CDR3 loop is CAWSFRIPNTIYF. In DNA form, the CDR3 reads TGTGCCTGGAGTTTCCGAATTCCAAACACCATATATTTT.